The 4 T cell receptor beta chains given below trace back to one sample, sequenced in a study of long-term antiretroviral therapy in people with HIV. Run at survey level, the immunoSEQ assay was version v3.0. Generated by immunoSEQ multiplex PCR, the TCRdb table keeps only in-frame clones and is missing some. The sample records tens of thousands of clones, about four fifths being singletons. Sequencing used unsorted PBMCs, obtained approximately 2.5 years after starting antiretroviral therapy. These receptors all stem from a man aged 35 to 55 with HIV.

The chain employs TRBV25-1 and TRBJ1-2; no reliable D call. The CDR3 consists of 14 residues. Germline-derived CDR1 and CDR2 are MGHDK and SYGVNS. V gave up 3 bases and J gave up 8 bases, with 16 bases separating them. CDR3 in amino acids: CASSDYPRFPGYTF. The CDR3 DNA sequence: TGTGCCAGCAGTGATTACCCCAGGTTCCCCGGCTACACCTTC.

This chain joins TRBV5-4 and TRBJ1-1, with unresolved D. Per germline, CDR1 SGHNT and CDR2 YYREEE (reference sequence). Trimming took 2 bases from V and 5 from J, leaving 10 bases between them. This CDR3 is 13 amino acids long. CDR3 bases: TGTGCCAGCAGCTTAACGCCTACAACTGAAGCTTTCTTT. It translates to CASSLTPTTEAFF.

This rearrangement joins TRBV27 to TRBJ2-7; TRBD1 matches 9 bases. The CDR3 loop spans 13 amino acids. The V segment lost 5 bases and the J segment 3 bases; nucleotides outside the gene matches: 2. Per the germline V gene, CDR1 is MNHEY and CDR2 is SMNVEV (reference sequence). CDR3 coding DNA: TGTGCCAGCAGTCCGGACAGGGGCTACGAGCAGTACTTC. Amino acid sequence: CASSPDRGYEQYF.

The V call is TRBV7-3, the J call TRBJ2-1; TRBD2 might be the D (6 bases). The CDR3 is 15 amino acids. Germline CDR1 is SGHTA and CDR2 is FQGTGA. Deletions cut 1 base from V and 7 bases from J, with 14 bases between. The CDR3 nucleotides are TGTGCCAGCAGCTTAAGCGGCGGGATCGGAAATGAGCAGTTCTTC. Protein sequence: CASSLSGGIGNEQFF.